This T cell receptor beta chain is from a study of lung T cells in sarcoidosis with Löfgren's syndrome. Points from the study as a whole: Versus controls, Löfgren's syndrome patients reportedly showed TRAV12-1 and TRBV2 as most expanded. Paired TRAV12-1/TRBV2 TCRs showed CDR3 homology and preferential pairing. Shared TRAV12-1 and TRBV2 CDR3 motifs were reported across several patients.

This clonotype was picked up many times. Its antigen is still unknown. Trimming cost V 0 bases and J 0 bases, with 3 bases left between them. Germline CDR1 DFQATT, CDR2 SNEGSKA (reference sequence). The CDR3 runs to 13 residues. MiXCR, applied by TCRdb to the reads, yields one record per CDR3 protein. The table records more than 50,000 distinct CDR3 sequences, approximately 22% of them present only once. The gene calls are TRBV20-1 and TRBJ2-4, with D hard to call. The receptor was isolated from a human donor with sarcoidosis (Löfgren's syndrome or another form), or a control subject (not recorded which). Material for sequencing was CD4+ T cells from PBMCs. DNA for the CDR3: TGCAGTGCTAGAGAAATAGCCAAAAACATTCAGTACTTC. Its translation: CSAREIAKNIQYF.